These 32 T cell receptor beta chains came from one sample sequenced in a study of T cell responses to AZD1222 COVID-19 vaccine. Libraries were prepared by immunoSEQ multiplex PCR; TCRdb keeps only in-frame clonotypes and omits some of them. Here the sample spans around 140,000 clones, roughly nine tenths being singletons. This specimen consisted of peripheral blood, obtained 28 days after the second dose of the MenACWY control vaccine. All receptors come from an adult who received the MenACWY meningococcal vaccine as a control.

The gene calls are TRBV7-8 and TRBJ1-2; D unresolved. V lost 2 bases and J 3 bases, leaving 10 bases between the germline ends. The CDR3 sequence is 14 residues long. From germline, CDR1 is SGHVS and CDR2 FQNEAQ. The CDR3 region is CASSLTQEDYGYTF. The CDR3 coding sequence is TGTGCCAGCAGCTTAACTCAGGAAGACTATGGCTACACCTTC.

The chain recombines TRBV12-3 or TRBV12-4 with TRBJ2-1; D gene unclear. The CDR3 runs 12 residues. Trimming took 7 bases from V and 6 from J, leaving 10 bases between them. The CDR3 sequence: CASKMESNEQFF. The CDR3 DNA follows: TGTGCCAGCAAAATGGAGAGCAATGAGCAGTTCTTC.

This clone came up a few times. The chain couples TRBV5-8 to TRBJ1-5, with 7 nucleotides matching TRBD1. Germline loops: CDR1 SGHTS, CDR2 YDEGEE. Trimming cost V 4 bases and J 0 bases; bases outside gene matches: 4. This CDR3 region has 15 residues. Here the CDR3 DNA reads TGTGCCAGCAGCGACGGGACAGCTAGCAATCAGCCCCAGCATTTT. This codes for CASSDGTASNQPQHF.

The V and J genes are TRBV9 and TRBJ1-3, with a weak D call TRBD1 (5 bases). V lost 0 bases to trimming and J lost 2 bases, with 9 bases between them. The CDR3 is made up of 15 amino acids. The germline gives CDR1 SGDLS, CDR2 YYNGEE. The CDR3 DNA follows: TGTGCCAGCAGCGTAGAGGGGTTAGCTGGAAACACCATATATTTT. This sequence encodes CASSVEGLAGNTIYF.

V and J are TRBV4-1 and TRBJ2-7; D may match TRBD1 or TRBD2 (5 bases each). V shed 2 bases and J shed 3 bases, with 14 bases lying between them. CDR1 is MGHRA and CDR2 is YSYEKL in the germline V gene. The CDR3 has 15 amino acids. The CDR3 region has the DNA TGCGCCAGCAGCCAATCGGGCGGTGGGGGCTACGAGCAGTACTTC. It is translated as CASSQSGGGGYEQYF.

The chain is built from TRBV6-5 and TRBJ1-1, with 9 bases that match TRBD1. This CDR3 contains 16 residues. Germline V lookup: CDR1 MNHEY, CDR2 SVGAGI. Trimming at V came to 3 bases and at J to 0 bases, leaving 5 bases not matched to a gene. The CDR3 bases are TGTGCCAGCAGTTATAGGGACAGGGCTATGAACACTGAAGCTTTCTTT. The encoded protein is CASSYRDRAMNTEAFF.

The V call is TRBV3-1 (or the pseudogene TRBV3-2), the J call TRBJ1-4, with D possibly being TRBD1 (6 bases). CDR1 is LGHDT and CDR2 is YNNKEL in the germline V gene (reference sequence). Trimming shortened V by 0 bases and J by 0 bases, and 32 bases separated the two germline ends. CDR3 length: 24 amino acids. CDR3 DNA sequence: TGTGCCAGCAGCCAAGATGGGGAACAAAAACAGGGACCTCCCTTATCTACAACTAATGAAAAACTGTTTTTT. Translating gives CASSQDGEQKQGPPLSTTNEKLFF.

The V and J genes are TRBV7-2 and TRBJ2-3; perhaps TRBD1 as D (6 bases). Trimming took off 5 bases at V and 1 base at J, with 16 bases between the two ends. CDR3 length: 16 residues. Germline CDR1 is SGHTA and CDR2 is FQGNSA. The CDR3, as DNA: TGTGCCAGCAGCAGTGAATGGGGGCGAGGCACAGATACGCAGTATTTT. Protein product: CASSSEWGRGTDTQYF.

The chain links TRBV7-9 to TRBJ2-3; 8 nucleotides agree with TRBD2. With V trimmed by 4 bases and J by 1 base, 7 bases remained unmatched. The CDR3 totals 16 residues. Germline CDR1 is SEHNR and CDR2 is FQNEAQ (reference sequence). This CDR3 is CASSSGGGVGTDTQYF. The CDR3 bases are TGTGCCAGCAGCTCCGGGGGGGGTGTGGGCACAGATACGCAGTATTTT.

This chain joins TRBV19 and TRBJ2-2; 8 nucleotides match TRBD2. Germline V CDR1 and CDR2: LNHDA, SQIVND (reference sequence). The length of the CDR3 is 14 residues. Trimming took 1 base from V and 7 from J; bases not matched to a gene: 2. CDR3 DNA sequence: TGTGCCAGTAGTATAGTCGGGACTAGCGGGGAGCTGTTTTTT. Translating it yields CASSIVGTSGELFF.

The chain recombines TRBV28 with TRBJ2-2; 9 bases line up with TRBD1. The CDR3 is 16 residues long. Per germline, CDR1 MDHEN and CDR2 SYDVKM. V was clipped by 7 bases and J by 1 base; unmatched bases: 7. CDR3: CASNSRDRVNTGELFF. Here the CDR3 DNA reads TGTGCCAGCAACTCTCGGGACAGGGTGAACACCGGGGAGCTGTTTTTT.

V and J are TRBV5-8 and TRBJ2-5, with D tentatively TRBD2 (7 bases). The V and J ends lost 4 bases and 5 bases respectively, with 12 bases between them. The CDR3 extends over 13 amino acids. CDR1 and CDR2 (germline): SGHTS, YDEGEE. The CDR3 coding sequence is TGTGCCAGCAGCCCCAGGGGAGGGGAGACCCAGTACTTC. Protein product: CASSPRGGETQYF.

The J gene is TRBJ1-5, the V gene TRBV5-4; D is possibly TRBD1 (5 bases). The CDR3 has 13 residues. Germline V gene data show CDR1 as SGHNT and CDR2 as YYREEE (reference sequence). The V and J ends lost 4 bases and 6 bases respectively, with 11 bases between them. CDR3 DNA sequence: TGTGCCAGCAGCGTAGGGGAGGGTCAGCCCCAGCATTTT. Amino acid sequence: CASSVGEGQPQHF.

For the CDR3, the DNA is TGCGCCAGCAGTGCCGGGGGCGCCCCCGATACGCAGTATTTT. Translated, it gives CASSAGGAPDTQYF. V gene TRBV10-1 combines with J gene TRBJ2-3; D is possibly TRBD1 or TRBD2 (6 bases each). The CDR3 loop spans 14 amino acids. Germline loops: CDR1 WNHNN, CDR2 SYGVQD (reference sequence). V dropped 4 bases and J dropped 6 bases, with 14 bases sitting between them.

The chain employs TRBV7-9 and TRBJ2-7; no definite D call. V was clipped by 5 bases and J by 3 bases, with 8 bases between them. Germline-derived CDR1 and CDR2 are SEHNR and FQNEAQ (reference sequence). The CDR3 sequence is 12 residues long. In DNA, the CDR3 is TGTGCCAGCAGCCCAGACGGCTACGAGCAGTACTTC. This sequence encodes CASSPDGYEQYF.

This sequence joins TRBV28 and TRBJ2-7; D unresolved. The CDR3 totals 11 residues. The V and J ends lost 5 bases and 3 bases respectively, with 5 bases between them. The germline V gene encodes CDR1 MDHEN and CDR2 SYDVKM. The CDR3: CASSPYYEQYF. CDR3 DNA: TGTGCCAGCAGTCCGTACTACGAGCAGTACTTC.

The V and J genes are TRBV19 and TRBJ1-1; unclear D gene. The CDR3 is 12 residues long. V gave up 4 bases and J gave up 0 bases, with 3 bases separating them. Germline V gene lookup returns CDR1 LNHDA and CDR2 SQIVND (reference sequence). The CDR3 region has the DNA TGTGCCAGTAGTACCTTGAACACTGAAGCTTTCTTT. This codes for CASSTLNTEAFF. Full variable domain (missing parts from reference TRBV19 and TRBJ1-1): DGGITQSPKYLFRKEGQNVTLSCEQNLNHDAMYWYRQDPGQGLRLIYYSQIVNDFQKGDIAEGYSVSREKKESFPLTVTSAQKNPTAFYLCASSTLNTEAFFGQGTRLTVV.

The chain combines TRBV28 with TRBJ2-3; D perhaps matches TRBD1 (6 bases). V was cut by 5 bases and J by 0 bases, with 12 bases left in between. CDR3 length: 15 residues. Germline CDR1 is MDHEN and CDR2 is SYDVKM. The DNA for the CDR3 is TGTGCCAGCAGTCCACAGGGCTCTAGCACAGATACGCAGTATTTT. Residues: CASSPQGSSTDTQYF.

The chain employs TRBV28 and TRBJ2-5; D might be TRBD2 (6 bases). Deletions cut 2 bases from V and 1 base from J, with 14 bases between. The length of the CDR3 is 16 residues. The germline CDR1 and CDR2 sequences are MDHEN and SYDVKM. The CDR3 loop is CASSLGIAESQETQYF. The CDR3, as DNA: TGTGCCAGCAGTTTAGGAATAGCGGAAAGCCAAGAGACCCAGTACTTC.

The genes are TRBV2 and TRBJ2-3, with D possibly TRBD1 on 6 matching bases. The CDR3 runs 15 residues. The germline gives CDR1 SNHLY, CDR2 FYNNEI. Between the trimmed V and J ends, which lost 6 bases and 6 bases, there was a span of 19 bases. For the CDR3, the DNA is TGTGCCAGCAGAGGGGGACGCGGTGCCTCGGATACGCAGTATTTT. Translating it yields CASRGGRGASDTQYF.

This sequence joins TRBV28 and TRBJ2-1; 7 positions agree with TRBD1. Germline loops: CDR1 MDHEN, CDR2 SYDVKM. V dropped 6 bases and J dropped 16; count of bases not matched to a gene: 9. The CDR3 length is 11 residues. For the CDR3, the DNA is TGTGCCAGCAGCCAACCGGGACAGAAATTCTTC. This encodes CASSQPGQKFF. Combining the CDR3 with reference TRBV28 and TRBJ2-1 gives the whole variable domain DVKVTQSSRYLVKRTGEKVFLECVQDMDHENMFWYRQDPGLGLRLIYFSYDVKMKEKGDIPEGYSVSREKKERFSLILESASTNQTSMYLCASSQPGQKFFGPGTRLTVL.

This clone was counted once. This chain links TRBV7-2 with TRBJ1-4; D ambiguous. The CDR3 is 14 amino acids. Per the germline V gene, CDR1 is SGHTA and CDR2 is FQGNSA. Trimming removed 1 base at V and 4 bases at J, with 7 bases between. The CDR3 coding sequence is TGTGCCAGCAGCTTAGTGGGCTTTAATGAAAAACTGTTTTTT. Translation: CASSLVGFNEKLFF.

This chain uses TRBV7-2 with TRBJ2-7; the match to TRBD1 covers 9 bases. The CDR3 totals 15 residues. V shed 5 bases and J 4 bases; nucleotides not matched to a gene: 9. The germline V gene encodes CDR1 SGHTA and CDR2 FQGNSA. The CDR3: CASSAPGQGIYEQYF. The CDR3 DNA is TGTGCCAGCAGCGCACCGGGACAGGGTATTTACGAGCAGTACTTC.

Written as DNA, the CDR3 is TGTGCCAGCAGCGCCCGGGAGTACAATGAGCAGTTCTTC. This encodes CASSAREYNEQFF. The chain links TRBV7-9 to TRBJ2-1; a possible D gene is TRBD2 (6 bases). From germline, CDR1 is SEHNR and CDR2 FQNEAQ (reference sequence). This CDR3 spans 13 amino acids. The ends were cut back, 5 bases at V and 4 bases at J, with 9 bases in the middle. Full variable domain (remainder filled in from reference TRBV7-9 and TRBJ2-1): DTGVSQNPRHKITKRGQNVTFRCDPISEHNRLYWYRQTLGQGPEFLTYFQNEAQLEKSRLLSDRFSAERPKGSFSTLEIQRTEQGDSAMYLCASSAREYNEQFFGPGTRLTVL.

This clone was seen only once. V gene TRBV6-5 combines with J gene TRBJ1-3; possibly TRBD1 for D (6 bases). The CDR3 has 12 residues. The germline V gene has CDR1 MNHEY and CDR2 SVGAGI. Trimming shortened V by 10 bases and J by 1 base, and 8 bases separated the two germline ends. CDR3 sequence: CATQGSGNTIYF. The CDR3, as DNA: TGTGCCACCCAGGGGTCTGGAAACACCATATATTTT.

V usage is TRBV12-5 and J usage is TRBJ2-2; TRBD1 might be the D (6 bases). This CDR3 has 17 amino acids. Germline CDR1 reads LGHNT; CDR2 reads FRNRAP. Trimming pared 7 bases from V and 1 base from J, leaving 19 bases between. In nucleotides, the CDR3 is TGTGCTAGTGACAATGATAGACAGGTCGGGAACACCGGGGAGCTGTTTTTT. This sequence encodes CASDNDRQVGNTGELFF.

The chain carries TRBV2 and TRBJ1-5; tentatively, D is TRBD1 (5 bases). The V and J ends lost 8 bases and 4 bases respectively, with 21 bases between them. Germline CDR1 is SNHLY and CDR2 is FYNNEI. This CDR3 is 16 amino acids long. CDR3 protein: CASQPSRGVGNQPQHF. CDR3 coding DNA: TGTGCCAGCCAACCTAGCCGGGGGGTCGGTAATCAGCCCCAGCATTTT.

The chain is built from TRBV29-1 and TRBJ2-1; D is possibly TRBD2 (6 bases). The CDR3 contains 12 residues. The V gene lost 7 bases and the J gene lost 4 bases, with 11 bases spanning the gap. Germline V gives CDR1 SQVTM, CDR2 ANQGSEA. Written as DNA, the CDR3 is TGCAGCGCCCTCCGGGGGTACAATGAGCAGTTCTTC. Protein: CSALRGYNEQFF.

V is TRBV6-2 or TRBV6-3 and J is TRBJ2-7; D is possibly TRBD1 (6 bases). V was shortened by 4 bases and J by 4 bases, with 14 bases between the two germline ends. Per the germline V gene, CDR1 is MNHEY and CDR2 is SVGEGT. The CDR3 runs 14 residues. The CDR3 sequence is CASSFNWDIYEQYF. The CDR3 DNA sequence: TGTGCCAGCAGTTTTAATTGGGACATTTACGAGCAGTACTTC.

This chain joins TRBV11-3 and TRBJ1-1; no reliable D call. The CDR3 runs 13 residues. The germline V gene encodes CDR1 SGHNT and CDR2 YENEEA. Trimming removed 1 base at V and 1 base at J, with 4 bases between. CDR3: CASSLGWNTEAFF. The CDR3, as DNA: TGTGCCAGCAGCTTAGGGTGGAACACTGAAGCTTTCTTT.

The chain couples TRBV11-3 to TRBJ2-2, with TRBD1 as a possible D gene (5 bases). Per germline, CDR1 SGHNT and CDR2 YENEEA. V shed 2 bases and J shed 3 bases, with 7 bases lying between them. This CDR3 has 14 amino acids. This CDR3 is CASSLQGYTGELFF. The CDR3, as DNA: TGTGCCAGCAGCTTACAGGGTTACACCGGGGAGCTGTTTTTT. Full variable domain (missing parts from reference TRBV11-3 and TRBJ2-2): EAGVVQSPRYKIIEKKQPVAFWCNPISGHNTLYWYLQNLGQGPELLIRYENEEAVDDSQLPKDRFSAERLKGVDSTLKIQPAELGDSAVYLCASSLQGYTGELFFGEGSRLTVL.

CDR3 nucleotides: TGTGCCAGCAGCCATCTAGCGGGAGTCGAGCAGTACTTC. It is translated as CASSHLAGVEQYF. The V gene is TRBV3-1 (or the pseudogene TRBV3-2), the J gene TRBJ2-7, with TRBD2 identical over 10 bases. This CDR3 comprises 13 residues. After removal of 3 bases from V and 6 bases from J, the junction contained 2 bases not matched to a gene. Germline-derived CDR1 and CDR2 are LGHDT and YNNKEL (reference sequence).